Many counts were recorded for the clone carrying this T cell receptor beta chain. The library targeted TCRbeta and was prepared with unique molecular identifiers. Each CDR3 protein is one row after TCRdb ran MiXCR on the PCR reads. This table has almost 250,000 distinct CDR3 sequences, about a quarter appearing once. Trimming cost V 0 bases and J 5 bases; bases outside gene matches: 5. The CDR3 totals 14 residues. The germline CDR1 and CDR2 sequences are SGHRS and YFSETQ. These data are taken from a study of T-cell reconstitution after alpha-beta-depleted transplantation in children. The TCR comes from a girl aged 2-10 years with Fanconi anemia, due to receive a stem cell transplant. The source material was PBMCs, sampled before TCRalphabeta/CD19-depleted stem cell transplant. This sequence joins TRBV5-1 and TRBJ2-7, with 7 bases aligning to TRBD2. CDR3 region: CASSLEGGADEQYF. The CDR3 bases are TGCGCCAGCAGCTTGGAGGGAGGGGCGGACGAGCAGTACTTC.